Shown below are 21 T cell receptor beta chains from a single sample sequenced in a study of CD8 T cells in ankylosing spondylitis. TCRdb re-called the 5' RACE reads with MiXCR, one entry per CDR3 protein. In the table there are approximately 200,000 distinct CDR3 sequences, approximately 12% of which are singletons. What was sequenced was blood, either unsorted or a sorted T cell fraction (not recorded which). Every receptor here comes from a female donor with ankylosing spondylitis or in good health (not recorded which).

V gene TRBV4-3 combines with J gene TRBJ2-1; no clear D. The CDR3 sequence is 13 residues long. CDR1 and CDR2 (germline): LGHNA, YSLEER. The V and J ends lost 1 base and 7 bases respectively, with 8 bases between them. Here the CDR3 reads CASSQVRCNEQFF. The DNA of the CDR3 is TGCGCCAGCAGCCAAGTACGATGTAATGAGCAGTTCTTC.

In its sample, this clonotype was seen many times. This chain joins TRBV12-3 or TRBV12-4 and TRBJ1-3, with D unclear. V was trimmed by 8 bases and J by 4 bases, leaving 9 bases between them. The CDR3 runs 12 residues. CDR3 protein: CASRLEGNTIYF. CDR3 coding DNA: TGTGCCAGCCGGTTGGAGGGAAACACCATATATTTT.

The J gene is TRBJ2-5, the V gene TRBV20-1; 10 nucleotides line up with TRBD2. CDR1 DFQATT and CDR2 SNEGSKA come from the germline V gene (reference sequence). CDR3 length: 14 residues. V was clipped by 0 bases and J by 3 bases; unmatched bases: 1. The CDR3 coding sequence is TGCAGTGCTAGAGAAGGGACTAGCGAAGAGACCCAGTACTTC. It is translated as CSAREGTSEETQYF.

The chain recombines TRBV7-2 with TRBJ2-2; 10 bases agree with TRBD2. The CDR3 consists of 16 residues. The germline gives CDR1 SGHTA, CDR2 FQGNSA. The trim removed 2 bases at V and 4 bases at J, leaving 4 bases unmatched. As DNA, the CDR3 is TGTGCCAGCAGCTTAATCCTAGCGGGAGCCACCGGGGAGCTGTTTTTT. Amino acids: CASSLILAGATGELFF. Supplemented by reference TRBV7-2 and TRBJ2-2, the full variable domain reads GAGVSQSPSNKVTEKGKDVELRCDPISGHTALYWYRQSLGQGLEFLIYFQGNSAPDKSGLPSDRFSAERTGGSVSTLTIQRTQQEDSAVYLCASSLILAGATGELFFGEGSRLTVL.

This clonotype showed up just once. The V call is TRBV7-2, the J call TRBJ1-1, with a tentative D call TRBD1 (5 bases). V lost 1 base and J lost 7, with 13 bases in between. The CDR3 spans 14 residues. CDR1 is SGHTA, CDR2 FQGNSA, per germline. The CDR3 DNA reads as TGTGCCAGCAGCTTAGTCGGTTTAGGGGATGAAGCTTTCTTT. As protein: CASSLVGLGDEAFF.

This clonotype was found many times. The chain recombines TRBV20-1 with TRBJ2-3; D remains unclear. V was trimmed by 0 bases and J by 4 bases, leaving 5 bases between them. The germline CDR1 and CDR2 sequences are DFQATT and SNEGSKA (reference sequence). This CDR3 region has 12 residues. CDR3 sequence (DNA): TGCAGTGCTAGAGAGGGTGCAGATACGCAGTATTTT. Protein product: CSAREGADTQYF.

Ten or more counts support this clonotype. This chain connects TRBV7-6 to TRBJ2-7; 8 nucleotides match TRBD1. Losses at the gene ends were 4 bases for V and 5 bases for J; bases not matched to a gene: 4. This CDR3 region has 13 residues. Germline assignment: CDR1 SGHVS and CDR2 FNYEAQ. CDR3 DNA: TGTGCCAGCAGCTCTCGACAGGGGAACGAGCAGTACTTC. As protein: CASSSRQGNEQYF.

This clonotype showed up many times. The chain's CDR3 is CAISVPGGEQYF. The CDR3 nucleotides are TGTGCCATCAGTGTTCCGGGCGGCGAGCAGTACTTC. The chain uses TRBV10-3 and TRBJ2-7; D is unclear. The V and J ends lost 4 bases and 6 bases respectively, with 10 bases between them. The CDR3 sequence is 12 residues long. Germline V lookup: CDR1 ENHRY, CDR2 SYGVKD.

This chain uses TRBV7-9 with TRBJ2-2; D gene uncertain. Germline V gives CDR1 SEHNR, CDR2 FQNEAQ (reference sequence). CDR3 length: 13 amino acids. Trimming took off 6 bases at V and 4 bases at J, with 9 bases between the two ends. This CDR3 reads CASRPYRTGELFF. DNA of the CDR3: TGTGCCAGCAGGCCTTACCGCACCGGGGAGCTGTTTTTT.

At least ten counts were recorded for this clonotype. This chain uses TRBV29-1 with TRBJ1-4, with TRBD1 identical over 8 bases. The V gene end was trimmed by 7 bases and the J gene end by 8 bases; junction bases not matched to a gene: 9. Germline loops: CDR1 SQVTM, CDR2 ANQGSEA. The CDR3 contains 13 residues. The CDR3 here is CSARTGRMEKLFF. In DNA, the CDR3 is TGCAGCGCCAGGACAGGGAGGATGGAAAAACTGTTTTTT.

The chain employs TRBV7-2 and TRBJ2-3; D is ambiguous. The CDR3 contains 14 residues. Trimming left V 3 bases short and J 6 bases short, with 13 bases between. Per the germline V gene, CDR1 is SGHTA and CDR2 is FQGNSA. The CDR3 nucleotides read TGTGCCAGCAGCTTCGGCCTAGATCGCGATACGCAGTATTTT. The encoded protein is CASSFGLDRDTQYF.

This clonotype was counted ten times or more. The chain uses TRBV9 and TRBJ2-3; 10 nucleotides match TRBD2. V gave up 3 bases and J gave up 3 bases; unmatched junction bases: 7. From germline, CDR1 is SGDLS and CDR2 YYNGEE. The CDR3 sequence is 16 residues long. In DNA, the CDR3 is TGTGCCAGCAGCGCGAGAGCGGGAGGGCCGACAGATACGCAGTATTTT. Protein sequence: CASSARAGGPTDTQYF.

This clonotype was counted many times. The chain links TRBV3-1 to TRBJ2-7, with a weak D call TRBD1 (5 bases). Trimming cost V 5 bases and J 5 bases, with 13 bases left between them. Germline CDR1 and CDR2: LGHDT and YNNKEL (reference sequence). This CDR3 spans 13 amino acids. In nucleotides, the CDR3 is TGTGCCAGCAGCTTATACCAGGGAAACGAGCAGTACTTC. Its protein product is CASSLYQGNEQYF.

This clonotype was seen a handful of times. The rearrangement uses TRBV18 and TRBJ2-7; D possibly corresponds to TRBD1 (5 bases). The CDR3 covers 14 residues. Germline values: CDR1 KGHSH, CDR2 LQKENI. Trimming pared 3 bases from V and 5 bases from J, leaving 14 bases between. This CDR3 reads CASSPGRATDEQYF. CDR3 coding DNA: TGTGCCAGCTCACCGGGGCGAGCGACAGACGAGCAGTACTTC.

This clonotype showed up many times. The chain links TRBV29-1 to TRBJ2-1; TRBD2 is a possible D gene (6 bases). Per germline, CDR1 SQVTM and CDR2 ANQGSEA. The V end lost 7 bases, the J end lost 5 bases, and 12 bases lay between the germline ends. This CDR3 is 12 amino acids long. CDR3 region: CSGGRIDNEQFF. CDR3 nucleotides: TGCAGCGGGGGGAGGATCGACAATGAGCAGTTCTTC.

This clonotype has a count of ten or more. The CDR3 DNA follows: TGTGCCAGCAGCCAAGAACTACAGCGGGTGAACACCGGGGAGCTGTTTTTT. Protein product: CASSQELQRVNTGELFF. The J gene is TRBJ2-2, the V gene TRBV3-1, with a weak D call TRBD2 (6 bases). Germline lookup yields CDR1 LGHDT and CDR2 YNNKEL (reference sequence). The CDR3 is made up of 17 amino acids. The germline V and J ends were trimmed by 0 bases and 1 base, with 12 bases remaining between them.

This clonotype was seen ten or more times. CDR3 amino acids: CASSLGQGGFYEQYF. The CDR3 DNA reads as TGTGCCAGCAGCTTAGGTCAGGGGGGCTTCTACGAGCAGTACTTC. The gene calls are TRBV7-8 and TRBJ2-7, with D possibly TRBD1 on 7 matching bases. This CDR3 comprises 15 residues. CDR1 and CDR2 from the germline V gene are SGHVS and FQNEAQ. V lost 1 base, J lost 3 bases, and 13 bases lay in between.

V gene TRBV10-3 combines with J gene TRBJ1-2; D remains ambiguous. CDR3 length equals 12 residues. Trimming pared 8 bases from V and 3 bases from J, leaving 10 bases between. CDR1 is ENHRY and CDR2 is SYGVKD in the germline V gene. CDR3 nucleotide sequence: TGTGCCATCCGGGGTGTGGACTATGGCTACACCTTC. This sequence encodes CAIRGVDYGYTF.

This clonotype showed up many times. The chain carries TRBV12-3 or TRBV12-4 and TRBJ2-3, with D possibly TRBD2 on 6 matching bases. The CDR3 has 13 residues. V gave up 4 bases and J gave up 2 bases, with 7 bases separating them. The chain's CDR3 is CASSWTTTDTQYF. The CDR3 nucleotides read TGTGCCAGCAGTTGGACTACCACAGATACGCAGTATTTT.

Many counts were recorded for this clonotype. The V and J genes are TRBV29-1 and TRBJ2-7, with unresolved D. V was shortened by 5 bases and J by 4 bases, with 15 bases between the two germline ends. The CDR3 spans 13 residues. CDR1 is SQVTM and CDR2 is ANQGSEA in the germline V gene. The CDR3 DNA is TGCAGCGTTATGACCGGTCGAACTTACGAGCAGTACTTC. Amino acids: CSVMTGRTYEQYF.

This clonotype has a count of ten or more. The chain is built from TRBV12-3 or TRBV12-4 and TRBJ1-1, with D possibly matching TRBD1 (5 bases). The CDR3 runs to 14 residues. Trimming cost V 1 base and J 4 bases, with 10 bases left between them. DNA of the CDR3: TGTGCCAGCAGTTTAGGGACATTCGGCACTGAAGCTTTCTTT. It yields the protein CASSLGTFGTEAFF.